The entry that follows covers one T cell receptor (beta chain) sequence. Its cognate antigen is unknown. Primers included in the PCR were 60 Vbeta and 13 Jbeta primers. Under the authors' procedure: As a later analysis found, there were approximately 80 million unique TCR beta chains, of which roughly 11 million were shared. Method: immunoSEQ multiplex PCR; TCRdb's copy keeps in-frame clones and lacks some. The V and J calls and the clone size are those of that table, but D and trimming were determined from the DNA. The sample has about 130,000 clones; roughly 82% are singletons. This specimen comes from a study of cytomegalovirus exposure and HLA in healthy donors. Study information: Within an early data release were about 85 million unique TCRs drawn from HLA-typed donors.

Study results and caveats: Most observed TCR sequences were rare, whereas some public TCRs were detected in many donors. A list of roughly 180 TCR beta chains associated with cytomegalovirus was given.

Germline V gene data show CDR1 as SGHKS and CDR2 as YYEKEE (reference sequence). The CDR3 contains 14 residues. The V and J ends lost 1 base and 4 bases, in that order; junction bases with no gene match: 4. Sequenced sample: PBMCs. V is TRBV5-5 and J is TRBJ1-2, with 7 bases identical to TRBD1. This receptor was obtained from a male donor in good health and CMV-seropositive. The CDR3: CASSLSGTAYGYTF. The CDR3 bases are TGTGCCAGCAGCTTGTCGGGGACAGCCTATGGCTACACCTTC. Using reference TRBV5-5 and TRBJ1-2 for the parts outside the CDR3, the full variable domain is DAGVTQSPTHLIKTRGQQVTLRCSPISGHKSVSWYQQVLGQGPQFIFQYYEKEERGRGNFPDRFSARQFPNYSSELNVNALLLGDSALYLCASSLSGTAYGYTFGSGTRLTVV.